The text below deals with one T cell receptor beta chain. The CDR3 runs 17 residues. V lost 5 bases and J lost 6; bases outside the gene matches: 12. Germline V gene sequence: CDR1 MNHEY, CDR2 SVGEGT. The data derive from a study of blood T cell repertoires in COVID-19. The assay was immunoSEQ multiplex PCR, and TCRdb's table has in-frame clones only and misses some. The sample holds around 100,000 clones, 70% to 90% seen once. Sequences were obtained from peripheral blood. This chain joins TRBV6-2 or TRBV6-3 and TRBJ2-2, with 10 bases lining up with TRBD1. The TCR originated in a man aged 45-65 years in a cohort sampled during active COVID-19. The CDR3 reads CASSHQAGQGFSGELFF. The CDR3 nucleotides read TGTGCCAGCAGTCATCAAGCGGGACAGGGGTTTTCCGGGGAGCTGTTTTTT.